These 27 T cell receptor beta chains originate from one sample sequenced in a study of cytomegalovirus exposure and HLA in healthy donors. Use of 60 Vbeta and 13 Jbeta primers characterized the PCR. Some clones are missing from TCRdb's copy, which holds only in-frame ones; the method was immunoSEQ multiplex PCR. The table gives approximately 190,000 clones; the top ten clones make up roughly 0.74% of it. Source material: PBMCs. The receptors derive from a boy between 10 and 17 years old in good health and CMV-seronegative.

The chain couples TRBV25-1 to TRBJ2-5, with D uncertain. Trimming removed 2 bases from V and 1 base from J, with 14 bases in between. Germline V lookup: CDR1 MGHDK, CDR2 SYGVNS. CDR3 size: 16 residues. The CDR3 nucleotides are TGTGCCAGCAGTGAAATGTCGGTTCCCTCCCAAGAGACCCAGTACTTC. Amino acid sequence: CASSEMSVPSQETQYF.

The V call is TRBV10-3, the J call TRBJ2-2; TRBD2 agrees at 16 bases. The V gene end was trimmed by 10 bases and the J gene end by 4 bases; junction bases not matched to a gene: 9. The germline gives CDR1 ENHRY, CDR2 SYGVKD. This CDR3 region has 17 residues. The CDR3 reads CATWPGLAGGATGELFF. The CDR3 bases are TGTGCCACCTGGCCGGGACTAGCGGGGGGGGCCACCGGGGAGCTGTTTTTT.

V gene TRBV7-9 combines with J gene TRBJ1-5; D possibly corresponds to TRBD1 (6 bases). The V and J ends lost 5 bases and 11 bases respectively, with 16 bases between them. The germline V gene has CDR1 SEHNR and CDR2 FQNEAQ (reference sequence). This CDR3 contains 13 residues. The chain's CDR3 is CASSQRGKGTQHF. In DNA, the CDR3 is TGTGCCAGCAGCCAAAGGGGGAAAGGGACCCAGCATTTT.

The rearrangement uses TRBV19 and TRBJ1-1; a weak D match, TRBD1 (5 bases). Germline assignment: CDR1 LNHDA and CDR2 SQIVND (reference sequence). This CDR3 comprises 10 residues. This CDR3 reads CASGDSEAFF. Written as DNA, the CDR3 is TGTGCTTCGGGGGATTCCGAAGCTTTCTTT.

The chain combines TRBV7-9 with TRBJ1-4; 7 nucleotides line up with TRBD1. Trimming removed 9 bases from V and 8 bases from J; junction bases left unmatched: 9. Germline CDR1 and CDR2: SEHNR and FQNEAQ (reference sequence). This CDR3 has 13 amino acids. The CDR3 sequence: CASTGTVVEKLFF. CDR3 in DNA: TGTGCCAGTACCGGGACAGTAGTCGAAAAACTGTTTTTT.

The chain carries TRBV4-2 and TRBJ2-3; 13 bases map to TRBD2. Germline-derived CDR1 and CDR2 are LGHNA and YNFKEQ. This CDR3 has 18 amino acids. The V gene end was trimmed by 4 bases and the J gene end by 2 bases; junction bases not matched to a gene: 9. In DNA form, the CDR3 reads TGTGCCAGCAGCCCCTGGACTAGCGGGGGCGGGGTCACAGATACGCAGTATTTT. This translates into CASSPWTSGGGVTDTQYF.

This sequence joins TRBV19 and TRBJ1-2; TRBD1 aligns across 8 bases. There are 11 residues in the CDR3. Germline V CDR1 and CDR2: LNHDA, SQIVND (reference sequence). V was clipped by 8 bases and J by 7 bases; unmatched bases: 3. CDR3 coding DNA: TGTGCCAGTGACAGGGGCGGTGGCTACACCTTC. It translates to CASDRGGGYTF. Based on the CDR3 plus reference TRBV19 and TRBJ1-2, the full variable domain is DGGITQSPKYLFRKEGQNVTLSCEQNLNHDAMYWYRQDPGQGLRLIYYSQIVNDFQKGDIAEGYSVSREKKESFPLTVTSAQKNPTAFYLCASDRGGGYTFGSGTRLTVV.

The rearrangement links TRBV6-1 to TRBJ2-7; possibly TRBD2 for D (6 bases). The CDR3 is made up of 13 amino acids. From germline, CDR1 is MNHNS and CDR2 SASEGT. V lost 4 bases to trimming and J lost 7 bases, with 14 bases between them. DNA of the CDR3: TGTGCCAGCAGTGGCGGGGTACCGGGAGAGCAGTACTTC. Its protein product is CASSGGVPGEQYF.

The rearrangement joins TRBV6-1 to TRBJ1-2; D is possibly TRBD1 (6 bases). The germline gives CDR1 MNHNS, CDR2 SASEGT. The CDR3 has 15 amino acids. V lost 6 bases to trimming and J lost 4 bases, with 18 bases between them. This CDR3 is CASSLTDGQFYGYTF. Here the CDR3 DNA reads TGTGCCAGCAGCCTCACCGATGGACAGTTCTATGGCTACACCTTC.

The chain has TRBV7-9 and TRBJ2-2, with 9 bases fitting TRBD1. The V gene's germline CDR1 is SEHNR and CDR2 FQNEAQ (reference sequence). With 6 bases clipped from V and 0 bases from J, the junction kept 8 bases outside the gene matches. The CDR3 runs to 17 residues. DNA for the CDR3: TGTGCCAGCAGGTCCTTCCGGGACAGGGCGAACACCGGGGAGCTGTTTTTT. Translated, it gives CASRSFRDRANTGELFF.

The chain joins TRBV7-2 to TRBJ2-6, with D unclear. This CDR3 contains 19 residues. The V end lost 1 base, the J end lost 1 base, and 17 bases lay between the germline ends. Germline CDR1 is SGHTA and CDR2 is FQGNSA. CDR3 loop: CASSLEAGHHRSGANVLTF. CDR3 DNA sequence: TGTGCCAGCAGCTTAGAGGCAGGCCACCATAGATCTGGGGCCAACGTCCTGACTTTC.

This chain uses TRBV4-3 with TRBJ1-5; a weak D match, TRBD1 (5 bases). CDR1 is LGHNA, CDR2 YSLEER, per germline. The CDR3 spans 15 residues. With 0 bases removed from V and 6 bases from J, the gap between germline ends came to 12 bases. CDR3 bases: TGCGCCAGCAGCCAAGATACGGGGGGTGGTCAGCCCCAGCATTTT. This encodes CASSQDTGGGQPQHF.

The J gene is TRBJ1-1, the V gene TRBV18; no reliable D call. Germline CDR1 KGHSH, CDR2 LQKENI. V was trimmed by 4 bases and J by 3 bases, leaving 12 bases between them. This CDR3 is built from 14 residues. The CDR3 spells CASSLPTPYTEAFF. CDR3 bases: TGTGCCAGCTCACTGCCGACACCCTACACTGAAGCTTTCTTT.

The V gene is TRBV19, the J gene TRBJ1-5, with 10 bases matching TRBD1. Trimming took 6 bases from V and 7 from J; bases not matched to a gene: 6. CDR1 and CDR2 from the germline V gene are LNHDA and SQIVND (reference sequence). The CDR3 is made up of 14 amino acids. The CDR3 sequence: CASSWTGGRQPQHF. The CDR3 DNA sequence: TGTGCCAGTAGCTGGACAGGGGGTAGGCAGCCCCAGCATTTT.

The chain combines TRBV19 with TRBJ1-2; possible D gene TRBD1, 6 bases. Germline V gene data show CDR1 as LNHDA and CDR2 as SQIVND (reference sequence). The CDR3 runs 15 residues. The ends were cut back, 5 bases at V and 4 bases at J, with 17 bases in the middle. CDR3 nucleotide sequence: TGTGCCAGTAGTGCCGGGGTGACAGGAGCCTATGGCTACACCTTC. This translates into CASSAGVTGAYGYTF. Based on the CDR3 plus reference TRBV19 and TRBJ1-2, the full variable domain is DGGITQSPKYLFRKEGQNVTLSCEQNLNHDAMYWYRQDPGQGLRLIYYSQIVNDFQKGDIAEGYSVSREKKESFPLTVTSAQKNPTAFYLCASSAGVTGAYGYTFGSGTRLTVV.

V and J are TRBV6-1 and TRBJ2-1, with a tentative D call TRBD2 (6 bases). The CDR3 runs to 14 residues. Germline V gives CDR1 MNHNS, CDR2 SASEGT. V was cut by 4 bases and J by 6 bases, with 13 bases left in between. This CDR3 reads CASSVSGGVNEQFF. CDR3 DNA sequence: TGTGCCAGCAGTGTTAGCGGAGGGGTCAATGAGCAGTTCTTC.

The rearrangement links TRBV11-2 to TRBJ1-1; D unresolved. This CDR3 region has 11 residues. CDR1 is SGHAT and CDR2 is FQNNGV in the germline V gene. V was shortened by 1 base and J by 7 bases, with 4 bases between the two germline ends. CDR3 sequence: CASSLGDEAFF. CDR3 sequence (DNA): TGTGCCAGCAGCTTAGGAGATGAAGCTTTCTTT.

CDR3 region: CASSQDVWAPYSTDTQYF. The CDR3 nucleotides are TGCGCCAGCAGCCAAGATGTTTGGGCGCCGTATAGCACAGATACGCAGTATTTT. The chain joins TRBV4-1 to TRBJ2-3; no firm D call. CDR1 and CDR2 from the germline V gene are MGHRA and YSYEKL. V dropped 0 bases and J dropped 0 bases, with 16 bases sitting between them. The CDR3 length is 18 residues.

The chain joins TRBV19 to TRBJ1-2; 8 nucleotides match TRBD1. V shed 4 bases, J shed 8 bases, and the junction held 9 bases outside the gene matches. Per germline, CDR1 LNHDA and CDR2 SQIVND (reference sequence). This CDR3 is 14 amino acids long. The CDR3 sequence: CASSTYQGAEGYTF. The CDR3 region has the DNA TGTGCCAGTAGTACCTACCAGGGGGCAGAGGGCTACACCTTC.

The rearrangement links TRBV7-3 to TRBJ2-3; 8 bases are shared with TRBD2. The CDR3 runs 13 residues. V was pared by 4 bases and J by 4 bases, with 1 base of the junction left unmatched. Per the germline V gene, CDR1 is SGHTA and CDR2 is FQGTGA. The CDR3 region is CASSSSGPDTQYF. The CDR3 region has the DNA TGTGCCAGCAGCTCTAGCGGGCCAGATACGCAGTATTTT.

The rearrangement links TRBV6-4 to TRBJ1-2, with D hard to call. Germline-derived CDR1 and CDR2 are MRHNA and SNTAGT. With 4 bases removed from V and 4 bases from J, the gap between germline ends came to 19 bases. This CDR3 contains 16 residues. CDR3 nucleotide sequence: TGTGCCAGCAGTGGTGGCTTATTCCATGGTCCCTATGGCTACACCTTC. Its translation: CASSGGLFHGPYGYTF.

V is TRBV15 and J is TRBJ2-3, with D possibly being TRBD2 (5 bases). Between the trimmed V and J ends, which lost 3 bases and 0 bases, there was a span of 10 bases. This CDR3 region has 15 residues. CDR1 and CDR2 (germline): LNHNV, YYDKDF (reference sequence). DNA of the CDR3: TGTGCCACCAGCAGCGGGGAGAGGAGCACAGATACGCAGTATTTT. It specifies CATSSGERSTDTQYF.

V is TRBV6-1 and J is TRBJ2-3; possible D gene TRBD2, 5 bases. Trimming left V 4 bases short and J 11 bases short, with 16 bases between. This CDR3 spans 13 amino acids. Germline-derived CDR1 and CDR2 are MNHNS and SASEGT. CDR3 sequence: CASSGPTTGLQYF. CDR3 DNA: TGTGCCAGCAGTGGCCCGACGACGGGATTGCAGTATTTT.

The chain employs TRBV7-8 and TRBJ2-6, with TRBD1 identical over 8 bases. The V and J ends lost 5 bases and 0 bases, in that order; junction bases with no gene match: 9. Germline V gene lookup returns CDR1 SGHVS and CDR2 FQNEAQ. The CDR3 runs to 18 residues. CDR3 in amino acids: CASSGGGQDTSGANVLTF. CDR3 sequence (DNA): TGTGCCAGCAGCGGAGGGGGACAGGACACCTCTGGGGCCAACGTCCTGACTTTC.

The DNA of the CDR3 is TGTGCCAGCAGTAACCCAGGTGGCGAGCAGTACTTC. This codes for CASSNPGGEQYF. The chain carries TRBV7-2 and TRBJ2-5; no definite D call. The DNA matches TRBJ2-7 better at its end, which makes the J call doubtful. The CDR3 has 12 residues. Per the germline V gene, CDR1 is SGHTA and CDR2 is FQGNSA.

The chain joins TRBV6-5 to TRBJ1-2, with D unclear. CDR1 and CDR2 (germline): MNHEY, SVGAGI. V was shortened by 5 bases and J by 3 bases, with 10 bases between the two germline ends. This CDR3 spans 13 amino acids. For the CDR3, the DNA is TGTGCCAGCAGTAGGCGGGCCCACTATGGCTACACCTTC. Its protein product is CASSRRAHYGYTF.

The chain is built from TRBV4-3 and TRBJ2-2; TRBD2 might be the D (5 bases). The CDR3 sequence is 14 residues long. V was pared by 0 bases and J by 6 bases, with 8 bases between. CDR1 and CDR2 from the germline V gene are LGHNA and YSLEER. CDR3 in amino acids: CASSQDVRAGELFF. For the CDR3, the DNA is TGCGCCAGCAGCCAAGACGTGCGGGCCGGGGAGCTGTTTTTT.